This is a list of T cell receptor beta chains from one sample in a study of blood T cell repertoires in COVID-19. The method was immunoSEQ multiplex PCR; TCRdb's version includes in-frame clones alone and lacks a portion of them. Of tens of thousands of clones listed, 88% are singletons. What was sequenced was peripheral blood. The receptors were sampled from a woman of 80 years or more with active or convalescent COVID-19. Both conserved end residues are part of each CDR3. Each record gives: CDR3 protein, CDR3 DNA, J gene, D gene, clone size, V gene. D genes are given only for firm matches. Some rows have no size entry. The others give once, few or many, or a class for an expanded clone.

CDR3 protein: CASSQDPTGDYNEQFF
CDR3 DNA: TGCGCCAGCAGCCAAGACCCGACAGGGGATTACAATGAGCAGTTCTTC
J gene: TRBJ2-1
D gene: TRBD1
clone size: once
V gene: TRBV4-1

CDR3 protein: CASSLYTGGNQPQHF
CDR3 DNA: TGTGCCAGCAGCTTGTACACAGGGGGCAATCAGCCCCAGCATTTT
J gene: TRBJ1-5
D gene: TRBD1
clone size: NA
V gene: TRBV7-2

CDR3 protein: CASSYGGRGAVRSNQPQHF
CDR3 DNA: TGTGCCAGCAGTTACGGTGGCAGGGGAGCGGTGCGGAGCAATCAGCCCCAGCATTTT
J gene: TRBJ1-5
D gene: NA
clone size: NA
V gene: TRBV6-2/TRBV6-3

CDR3 protein: CASSPTGETQPQHF
CDR3 DNA: TGTGCCAGCAGTCCTACAGGGGAGACTCAGCCCCAGCATTTT
J gene: TRBJ1-5
D gene: TRBD1
clone size: NA
V gene: TRBV6-4

CDR3 protein: CARIAGEGRRGRRNIQYF
CDR3 DNA: TGTGCCAGAATAGCGGGAGAGGGGCGACGAGGCCGTAGAAACATTCAGTACTTC
J gene: TRBJ2-4
D gene: TRBD2
clone size: once
V gene: TRBV19

CDR3 protein: CSASFGGKASYEQYF
CDR3 DNA: TGCAGTGCTAGTTTTGGCGGGAAGGCCTCCTACGAGCAGTACTTC
J gene: TRBJ2-7
D gene: NA
clone size: few
V gene: TRBV20-1

CDR3 protein: CASNPSGRRHEQYF
CDR3 DNA: TGTGCCAGCAATCCTAGCGGGAGGAGGCACGAGCAGTACTTC
J gene: TRBJ2-7
D gene: TRBD2
clone size: NA
V gene: TRBV28

CDR3 protein: CASSSGLRETQYF
CDR3 DNA: TGTGCCAGCAGCTCGGGACTCAGAGAGACCCAGTACTTC
J gene: TRBJ2-5
D gene: NA
clone size: NA
V gene: TRBV7-2

CDR3 protein: CASSQAPWAGNTIYF
CDR3 DNA: TGCGCCAGCAGCCAAGCTCCTTGGGCCGGAAACACCATATATTTT
J gene: TRBJ1-3
D gene: NA
clone size: NA
V gene: TRBV4-3

CDR3 protein: CASSLSGVDGYTF
CDR3 DNA: TGCGCCAGCAGCTTATCCGGGGTAGATGGCTACACCTTC
J gene: TRBJ1-2
D gene: NA
clone size: NA
V gene: TRBV5-1

CDR3 protein: CASSPAGAANYGYTF
CDR3 DNA: TGTGCCAGCTCACCAGCAGGGGCGGCTAACTATGGCTACACCTTC
J gene: TRBJ1-2
D gene: NA
clone size: NA
V gene: TRBV18

CDR3 protein: CASSVGTTSYEQYF
CDR3 DNA: TGTGCCAGCAGCGTAGGGACTACCTCCTACGAGCAGTACTTC
J gene: TRBJ2-7
D gene: NA
clone size: NA
V gene: TRBV9

CDR3 protein: CASSYTGPTYEQYF
CDR3 DNA: TGTGCCAGCAGTTATACGGGTCCGACCTACGAGCAGTACTTC
J gene: TRBJ2-7
D gene: NA
clone size: NA
V gene: TRBV27